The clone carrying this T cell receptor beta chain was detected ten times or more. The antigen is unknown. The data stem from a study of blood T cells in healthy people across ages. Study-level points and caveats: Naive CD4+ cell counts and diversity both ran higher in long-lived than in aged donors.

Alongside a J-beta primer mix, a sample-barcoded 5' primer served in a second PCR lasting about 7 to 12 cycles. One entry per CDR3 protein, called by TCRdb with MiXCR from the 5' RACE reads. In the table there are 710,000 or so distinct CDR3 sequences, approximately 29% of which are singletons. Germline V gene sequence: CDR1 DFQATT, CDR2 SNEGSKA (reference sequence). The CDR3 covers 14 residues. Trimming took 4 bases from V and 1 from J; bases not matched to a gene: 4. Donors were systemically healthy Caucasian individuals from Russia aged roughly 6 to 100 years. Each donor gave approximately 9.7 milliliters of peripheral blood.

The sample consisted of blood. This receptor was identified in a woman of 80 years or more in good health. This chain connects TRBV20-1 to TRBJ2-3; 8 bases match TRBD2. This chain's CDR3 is CSAIGGLGTDTQYF. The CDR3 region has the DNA TGCAGTGCTATCGGGGGACTAGGCACAGATACGCAGTATTTT.